This T cell receptor (beta chain) was observed in a study of regulatory T cells in long-lasting Graves disease. HTBI primers from iRepertoire and Arm-PCR of CDR3 regions yielded the TCR beta libraries. One entry per CDR3 protein, called by TCRdb with MiXCR from the multiplex PCR reads. The sample has roughly 490,000 distinct CDR3 sequences, 22% seen once; the top ten hold roughly 13%. The time point was: persistent/refractory GD, antithyroid drugs over 5 years with positive TRAb. Scientists built the TCR library using RNA that was extracted from PBMCs. The germline CDR1 and CDR2 sequences are SGHRS and YFSETQ. This CDR3 is built from 15 residues. The V gene lost 0 bases and the J gene lost 3 bases, with 13 bases spanning the gap.

This material consisted of peripheral blood mononuclear cells (PBMCs), taken when the disease was refractory, from a patient treated with antithyroid drugs. The receptor's source is a female donor with Graves disease. The rearrangement joins TRBV5-1 to TRBJ2-7, with a possible D match to TRBD1 (6 bases). CDR3 residues: CASSLGLGRGYEQYF. DNA for the CDR3: TGCGCCAGCAGCTTGGGGTTAGGCAGGGGCTACGAGCAGTACTTC.